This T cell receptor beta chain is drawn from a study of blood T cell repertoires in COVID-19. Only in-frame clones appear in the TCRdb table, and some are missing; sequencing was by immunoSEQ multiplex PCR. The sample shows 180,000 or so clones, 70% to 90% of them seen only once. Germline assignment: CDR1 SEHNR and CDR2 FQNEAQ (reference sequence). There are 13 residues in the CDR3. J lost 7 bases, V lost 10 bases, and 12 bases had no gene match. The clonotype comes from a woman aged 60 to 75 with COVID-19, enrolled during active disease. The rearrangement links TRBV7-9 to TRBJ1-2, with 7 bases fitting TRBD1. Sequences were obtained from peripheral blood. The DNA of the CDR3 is TGTGCCACCTTGAGACAGGGTGAAGGTGGCTACACCTTC. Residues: CATLRQGEGGYTF.